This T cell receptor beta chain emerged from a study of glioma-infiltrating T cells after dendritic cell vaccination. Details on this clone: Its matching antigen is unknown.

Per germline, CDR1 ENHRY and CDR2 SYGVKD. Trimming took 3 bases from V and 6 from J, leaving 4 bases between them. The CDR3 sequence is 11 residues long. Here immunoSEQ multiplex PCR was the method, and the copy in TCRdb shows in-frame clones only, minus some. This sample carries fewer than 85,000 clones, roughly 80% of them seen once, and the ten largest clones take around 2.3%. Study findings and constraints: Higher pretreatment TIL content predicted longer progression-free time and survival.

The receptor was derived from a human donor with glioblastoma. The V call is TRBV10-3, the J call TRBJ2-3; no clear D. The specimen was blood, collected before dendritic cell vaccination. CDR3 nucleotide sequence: TGTGCCATCAGTGACCGGGATACGCAGTATTTT. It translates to CAISDRDTQYF.